This section outlines one TCR beta chain sequence together with its context. Its target antigen remains unknown. No base quality information exists; no much larger clone differs at one position. The data stem from a study of shared clonotypes between healthy human individuals (dated by TCRdb to between 2020 and 2021). For context, the study as a whole: Two women and a few men aged 18 to 49 years were included in the cohort. For each donor, three plates each were used for CD4 naive and CD4 memory, two plates were used for CD8 naive, and one plate was used for CD8 memory. The study deeply sequenced blood TCR repertoires of five healthy adults to estimate repertoire size and the extent of clonotype sharing between individuals. Libraries were prepared and TCR repertoires were sequenced by different laboratories using diverse techniques, in order to increase sequencing depth and limit assay-specific biases. Leukapheresis yielded between about 0.85 and 9.5 billion PBMCs per donor.

TCR CDR3 regions were amplified from genomic DNA by multiplex PCR using the deep immunoSEQ assay. Extracted genomic DNA from each cell subset was spread evenly across all wells of several immunoSEQ 96-well plates, with each plate serving as a replicate. For sorted subsets, roughly 200 ng of genomic DNA, equivalent to about 30,000 T cell genomes, went into each replicate PCR. The purified libraries were quantified using a Qubit 3.0 fluorometer, sized with a Bioanalyzer 2100, and then quantified again using the KAPA Library Quantification kit. Every immunoSEQ 96-well plate was sequenced on a dedicated single-read 150-cycle Illumina NextSeq 550 flow cell. Turning to the authors' computational methods: Because the immunoSEQ output held only junctional sequences and lacked quality scores, the filtering could not match the filtering applied to full-length reads. Sequences were annotated with PyIR, a Python wrapper for IgBLAST v1.9, and V/J genes and CDR3 were assigned using IMGT germline references. Reads were removed for weak V/J assignments (E-value above 1e-6), missing CDR3, stop codons, out-of-frame junctions, or ambiguous translated residues. V3J clonotypes were defined as sequences sharing the same inferred V gene, J gene, and CDR3 amino acid sequence. The percentage overlap between two repertoires was calculated by dividing the number of shared unique clonotypes by the size of the smaller repertoire. Repertoire richness was assessed with RTK rarefaction, the Chao1 estimator, and Recon v2.1 estimates of unobserved clonotypes. Generation probabilities for all TCRbeta clonotypes obtained by the gDNA method from several donors were computed using OLGA. TCRdb's version of the immuneACCESS table is confined to in-frame rearrangements and falls short of the full clone set. An unresolved V gene accounts for under half of the shortfall where checked; the remainder is of unknown origin. V and J calls and clone size are copied from that table; D and trimming were computed from the DNA. The sample profile shows hundreds of thousands of clones; less than 80% of them were found once. The ten largest clones take up about 1.8% of the sample.

Broad study findings and their caveats: Because the study included only a small number of donors, the genetic and exposure-history diversity represented was limited. When a few donors were compared, the shared fraction of clonotypes was about 5% for naive CD4, approximately 3.5% for naive CD8, more than 2% for memory CD4, and about 0.36% for memory CD8. Compared with non-shared clonotypes, the clonotypes found in all four sorted-subset donors had higher generation probabilities. Based on pairwise subsampling, the degree of clonotype sharing among donors was expected to be affected by sequencing depth. Sampling was restricted to blood, and TCR repertoires in tissue are likely to differ from TCR repertoires in blood. Naive subsets generally had larger estimated clonotype richness than memory subsets. Incomplete sequencing was indicated by rarefaction of sorted-subset datasets, despite the large sequencing depth.

Per the germline V gene, WSHSY is the CDR1 and SAAADI is the CDR2. CDR3 length: 12 amino acids, cysteine to phenylalanine. The CDR3 DNA has 36 bases and is translated from base 1. Cut back by 10 bases and 4 bases, the V and J ends lie 13 bases apart. The donors were healthy, HIV-negative adults who had no recently reported acute infections or vaccinations. Every donor was a Caucasian adult living in Nashville, Tennessee, USA. CD4+ T cells were enriched by magnetic negative selection; naive cells were then positively selected on CD45RA, and the negative fraction formed the memory subset. Blood was obtained by leukapheresis, after which PBMCs were separated by Ficoll-Histopaque density gradient centrifugation and cryopreserved in liquid nitrogen vapor phase. Purity and quantity of every magnetically sorted T cell population were checked by analytical flow cytometry. From each sorted fraction, genomic DNA was isolated and quantified by UV absorbance on a Nanodrop 2000c.

The sample was memory CD4+ T cells sorted from blood. What this sample's cell subset or site label stands for: CD45RA-negative fraction. The chain employs TRBV10-2 and TRBJ2-5; TRBD1 is a weak D gene call, 6 bases matching. This TCR came from a woman in her twenties or thirties in good health. The base sequence is TGCGCCACCAAGGGGGACCGAGAGACCCAGTACTTC. Its protein is CATKGDRETQYF.